This record covers a single T cell receptor beta chain. This sample stems from a study of technical replicates of blood from several donors. The V and J ends lost 2 bases and 1 base, in that order; junction bases with no gene match: 8. Germline V lookup: CDR1 SGHRS, CDR2 YFSETQ. The CDR3 totals 16 residues. TCRdb keeps only in-frame clones here, not all; method: immunoSEQ multiplex PCR. The sample contains 75,000 to 95,000 clones, about nine tenths of which appear only once. The V gene is TRBV5-1, the J gene TRBJ2-7, with 8 positions matching TRBD1. Sequencing was performed on T cells isolated from PBMCs. This receptor was taken from a human donor in good health. The CDR3 coding sequence is TGCGCCAGCAGCTTTGATTGGACAGGGAGTTCCTACGAGCAGTACTTC. Encoded protein: CASSFDWTGSSYEQYF. The full variable domain, in which reference TRBV5-1 and TRBJ2-7 provide the parts outside the CDR3, is KAGVTQTPRYLIKTRGQQVTLSCSPISGHRSVSWYQQTPGQGLQFLFEYFSETQRNKGNFPGRFSGRQFSNSRSEMNVSTLELGDSALYLCASSFDWTGSSYEQYFGPGTRLTVT.